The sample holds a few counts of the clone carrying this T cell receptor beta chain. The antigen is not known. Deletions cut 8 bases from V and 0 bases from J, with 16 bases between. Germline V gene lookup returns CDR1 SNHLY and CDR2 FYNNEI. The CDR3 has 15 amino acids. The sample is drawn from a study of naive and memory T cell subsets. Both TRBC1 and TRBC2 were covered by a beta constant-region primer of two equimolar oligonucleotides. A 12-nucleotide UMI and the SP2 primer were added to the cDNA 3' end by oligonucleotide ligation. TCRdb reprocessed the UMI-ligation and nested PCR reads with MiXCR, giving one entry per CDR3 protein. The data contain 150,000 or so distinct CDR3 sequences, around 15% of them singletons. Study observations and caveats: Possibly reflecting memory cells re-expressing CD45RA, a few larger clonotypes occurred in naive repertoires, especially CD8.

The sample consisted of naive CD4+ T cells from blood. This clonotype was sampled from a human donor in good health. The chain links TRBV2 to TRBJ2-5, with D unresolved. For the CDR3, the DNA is TGTGCCAGCGGAAACGATCTGGGGTACCAAGAGACCCAGTACTTC. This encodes CASGNDLGYQETQYF.